These 14 T cell receptor beta chains originate from one sample sequenced in a study of cytomegalovirus exposure and HLA in healthy donors. The PCR was carried out with 60 Vbeta primers and 13 Jbeta primers. Clones were sequenced by immunoSEQ multiplex PCR, and TCRdb holds only the in-frame ones, with some missing. This sample has roughly 140,000 clones; less than 85% occur once, and the top ten carry 6% to 6.5%. Source material: PBMCs. Every receptor here comes from a man aged 45-65 years in good health and CMV-seropositive.

The genes are TRBV10-1 and TRBJ2-2; D may be TRBD1 (5 bases). This CDR3 is 13 amino acids long. The V gene's germline CDR1 is WNHNN and CDR2 SYGVQD (reference sequence). V gave up 8 bases and J gave up 0 bases, with 7 bases separating them. CDR3 sequence: CASGHANTGELFF. CDR3 nucleotides: TGCGCCAGCGGACACGCGAACACCGGGGAGCTGTTTTTT.

The chain uses TRBV10-3 and TRBJ2-7, with D unclear. Germline values: CDR1 ENHRY, CDR2 SYGVKD. The CDR3 is 12 amino acids. The germline V and J ends were trimmed by 5 bases and 2 bases, with 7 bases remaining between them. CDR3 in DNA: TGTGCCATCAGTTCCCAGACCTACGAGCAGTACTTC. Translating it yields CAISSQTYEQYF.

J is TRBJ2-7 and V is TRBV2; 8 positions match TRBD1. CDR3 length: 13 residues. Trimming cost V 5 bases and J 10 bases; bases outside gene matches: 10. CDR1 is SNHLY, CDR2 FYNNEI, per germline. The CDR3, as DNA: TGTGCCAGCAGTCCGACAGGACAGGGCCCCCAGTACTTC. It codes for CASSPTGQGPQYF.

Details on this clone: Other DNA sequences in the same sample also yield this CDR3. The chain is built from TRBV27 and TRBJ2-7; D call uncertain. The germline V gene encodes CDR1 MNHEY and CDR2 SMNVEV (reference sequence). The CDR3 extends over 12 amino acids. The V end lost 2 bases, the J end lost 5 bases, and 7 bases lay between the germline ends. Written as DNA, the CDR3 is TGTGCCAGCAGTTTAACTGGTAACGAGCAGTACTTC. Its protein product is CASSLTGNEQYF.

The rearrangement links TRBV4-1 to TRBJ1-5; 8 bases agree with TRBD1. J lost 6 bases, V lost 1 base, and 5 bases had no gene match. Germline V lookup: CDR1 MGHRA, CDR2 YSYEKL. The length of the CDR3 is 15 residues. The CDR3 sequence: CASSQVGQGSQPQHF. The CDR3 region has the DNA TGCGCCAGCAGCCAAGTTGGACAGGGCAGTCAGCCCCAGCATTTT.

The chain combines TRBV18 with TRBJ2-4, with unresolved D. Germline V lookup: CDR1 KGHSH, CDR2 LQKENI. Trimming cost V 3 bases and J 1 base, with 7 bases left between them. The length of the CDR3 is 14 residues. CDR3: CASSPTGAKNIQYF. The DNA for the CDR3 is TGTGCCAGCTCACCCACCGGGGCCAAAAACATTCAGTACTTC.

The chain combines TRBV9 with TRBJ2-1; maybe TRBD2 (6 bases). The ends were cut back, 0 bases at V and 8 bases at J, with 15 bases in the middle. From germline, CDR1 is SGDLS and CDR2 YYNGEE. This CDR3 is 15 amino acids long. CDR3 sequence (DNA): TGTGCCAGCAGCGTAGGTTGGGGGGTTTTCGATGAGCAGTTCTTC. Protein product: CASSVGWGVFDEQFF.

The chain links TRBV11-3 to TRBJ2-5; TRBD2 agrees at 7 bases. J was trimmed by 4 bases and V by 1 base; bases with no gene match: 3. This CDR3 comprises 14 residues. The germline gives CDR1 SGHNT, CDR2 YENEEA. The CDR3 reads CASSLGTSVETQYF. DNA of the CDR3: TGTGCCAGCAGCTTAGGAACTAGCGTAGAGACCCAGTACTTC. The complete variable domain, with remaining parts taken from reference TRBV11-3 and TRBJ2-5, reads EAGVVQSPRYKIIEKKQPVAFWCNPISGHNTLYWYLQNLGQGPELLIRYENEEAVDDSQLPKDRFSAERLKGVDSTLKIQPAELGDSAVYLCASSLGTSVETQYFGPGTRLLVL.

The chain couples TRBV9 to TRBJ2-2; no definite D call. There are 15 residues in the CDR3. Germline values: CDR1 SGDLS, CDR2 YYNGEE. Trimming removed 2 bases at V and 2 bases at J, with 10 bases between. In DNA, the CDR3 is TGTGCCAGCAGCGTCACATCCATAAACACCGGGGAGCTGTTTTTT. This sequence encodes CASSVTSINTGELFF.

The chain uses TRBV28 and TRBJ2-2, with D perhaps matching TRBD1 (6 bases). V shed 3 bases and J shed 3 bases, with 20 bases lying between them. Germline-derived CDR1 and CDR2 are MDHEN and SYDVKM. The CDR3 length is 18 residues. Written as DNA, the CDR3 is TGTGCCAGCAGTTTCCCCGTCGTGACAGGTTATTACACCGGGGAGCTGTTTTTT. Translation: CASSFPVVTGYYTGELFF.

V is TRBV5-1 and J is TRBJ2-3, with TRBD2 matching 7 bases. In germline, CDR1 is SGHRS, CDR2 YFSETQ. The ends lost 4 bases at V and 2 bases at J; junction bases unmatched: 7. The CDR3 is 15 residues long. The CDR3 sequence: CASSLRRGDTDTQYF. For the CDR3, the DNA is TGCGCCAGCAGCCTCCGACGGGGGGACACAGATACGCAGTATTTT.

The CDR3: CASSFHRTGKLFF. The CDR3 DNA reads as TGTGCCAGCAGTTTTCACAGGACGGGAAAACTGTTTTTT. The chain has TRBV28 and TRBJ1-4; possible D gene TRBD1, 5 bases. The CDR3 has 13 amino acids. Trimming took off 3 bases at V and 10 bases at J, with 12 bases between the two ends. The germline V gene encodes CDR1 MDHEN and CDR2 SYDVKM.

V is TRBV30 and J is TRBJ2-5; TRBD2 is a possible D gene (5 bases). Trimming cost V 3 bases and J 1 base, with 9 bases left between them. Germline V gene sequence: CDR1 GTSNPN, CDR2 SVGIG (reference sequence). This CDR3 region has 13 residues. The DNA of the CDR3 is TGTGCCTGGAGCGGGATATCCCAAGAGACCCAGTACTTC. Translating gives CAWSGISQETQYF.

The chain employs TRBV19 and TRBJ1-3; tentative D call: TRBD1 (6 bases). Germline V gene data show CDR1 as LNHDA and CDR2 as SQIVND (reference sequence). This CDR3 comprises 15 residues. V lost 5 bases to trimming and J lost 0 bases, with 11 bases between them. The CDR3 sequence is CASSPDSNSGNTIYF. The CDR3 DNA reads as TGTGCCAGTAGTCCGGACAGCAACTCTGGAAACACCATATATTTT.